This entry concerns a single TCR beta chain. The antigen is not known. CDR3 length equals 16 residues. Germline V gene sequence: CDR1 LGHNT, CDR2 FRNRAP. All TRB cDNA libraries came from 5' RACE performed with UMI labels. TCRdb reworked the 5' RACE reads into one entry per CDR3 protein, no DNA. The sample spans around 63,000 distinct CDR3 sequences; the ten largest clones claim around 4.9%. This entry is derived from a study of CXCR3-negative and CXCR3-positive naive CD8 T cells. As for the study in general: Roughly 150 million TRB reads were obtained overall (about 1.5 +/- 0.3 million per library). Findings and caveats of the study: TRB CDR3s of CXCR3-positive naive cells were more hydrophobic than those of CXCR3-negative naive cells. Memory cells showed distinct TRBV-TRBJ patterns, while the two naive subsets matched.

Sequenced input: naive CXCR3+ CD8+ T cells from blood. Subset here: CD45RO-CCR7+CD27+CD95- naive CD8+ T cells expressing CXCR3 (TNR3+). The rearrangement joins TRBV12-5 to TRBJ2-7; TCRdb's D call, TRBD1, is unchecked because there is no DNA. This sequence was found in a human donor in good health. Some clones in this sample may be carry-over from other donors' samples. CDR3 region: CASGPPPGTGAYEQYF.